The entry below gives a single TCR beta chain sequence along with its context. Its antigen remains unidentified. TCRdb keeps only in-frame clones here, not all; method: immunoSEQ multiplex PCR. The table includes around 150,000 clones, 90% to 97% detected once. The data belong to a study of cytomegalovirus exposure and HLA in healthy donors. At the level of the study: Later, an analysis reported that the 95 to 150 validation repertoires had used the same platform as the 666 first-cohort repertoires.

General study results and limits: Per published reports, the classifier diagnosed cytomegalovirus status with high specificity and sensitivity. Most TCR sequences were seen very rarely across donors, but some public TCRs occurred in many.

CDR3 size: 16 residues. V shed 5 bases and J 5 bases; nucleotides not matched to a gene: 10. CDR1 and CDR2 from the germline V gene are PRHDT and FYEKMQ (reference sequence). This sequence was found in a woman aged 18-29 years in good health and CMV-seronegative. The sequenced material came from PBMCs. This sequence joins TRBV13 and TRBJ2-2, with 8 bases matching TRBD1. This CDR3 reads CASSPWTGSSTGELFF. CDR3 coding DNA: TGTGCCAGCAGCCCCTGGACAGGGTCATCGACCGGGGAGCTGTTTTTT.